This T cell receptor beta chain came from a study of CD8+CD57+ T cells in acquired aplastic anemia. CD8+CD57+ cell expansion, shown by flow cytometry, had occurred in the patients selected for sequencing. This CDR3 has 11 residues. The V end was cut by 6 bases, the J end by 5 bases, with 5 bases between. TCR beta VDJ and CDR3 profiling used genomic DNA as template. Each CDR3 protein gets one entry after TCRdb re-called the reads with MiXCR. Altogether about 160,000 distinct CDR3 sequences are present, roughly 48% being singletons, with the ten largest covering less than 3%. This clonotype was sampled from a human donor with aplastic anemia. The gene calls are TRBV12-3 or TRBV12-4 and TRBJ1-5, with D unclear. Sequences were obtained from sorted CD4+, CD8+, or CD8+CD57+ T cells (not recorded which) from PBMCs. The CDR3 spells CASSLDQPQHF. In DNA form, the CDR3 reads TGTGCCAGCAGCCTGGATCAGCCCCAGCATTTT.